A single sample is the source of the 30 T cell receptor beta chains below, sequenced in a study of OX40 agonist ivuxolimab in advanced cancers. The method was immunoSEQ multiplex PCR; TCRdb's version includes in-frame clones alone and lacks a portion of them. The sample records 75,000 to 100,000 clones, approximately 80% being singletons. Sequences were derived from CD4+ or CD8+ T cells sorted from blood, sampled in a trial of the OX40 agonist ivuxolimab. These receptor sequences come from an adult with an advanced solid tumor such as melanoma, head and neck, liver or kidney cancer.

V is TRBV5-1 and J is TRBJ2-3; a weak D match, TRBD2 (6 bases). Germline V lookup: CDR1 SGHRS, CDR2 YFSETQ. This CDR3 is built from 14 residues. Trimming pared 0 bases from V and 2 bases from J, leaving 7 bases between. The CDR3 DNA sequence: TGCGCCAGCAGCTTGGGGGACTCCACAGATACGCAGTATTTT. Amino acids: CASSLGDSTDTQYF.

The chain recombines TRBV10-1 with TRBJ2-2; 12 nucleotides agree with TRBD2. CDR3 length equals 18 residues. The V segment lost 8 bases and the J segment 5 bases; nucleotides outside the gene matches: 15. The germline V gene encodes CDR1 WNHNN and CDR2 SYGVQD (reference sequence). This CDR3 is CASGSVLAGGWGTGELFF. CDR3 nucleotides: TGCGCCAGCGGCTCCGTACTAGCGGGAGGATGGGGAACCGGGGAGCTGTTTTTT.

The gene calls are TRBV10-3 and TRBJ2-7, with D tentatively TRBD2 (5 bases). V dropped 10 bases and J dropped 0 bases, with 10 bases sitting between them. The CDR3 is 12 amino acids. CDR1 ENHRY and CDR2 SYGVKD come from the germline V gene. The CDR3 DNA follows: TGTGCCACCACGACTAACTCCTACGAGCAGTACTTC. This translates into CATTTNSYEQYF.

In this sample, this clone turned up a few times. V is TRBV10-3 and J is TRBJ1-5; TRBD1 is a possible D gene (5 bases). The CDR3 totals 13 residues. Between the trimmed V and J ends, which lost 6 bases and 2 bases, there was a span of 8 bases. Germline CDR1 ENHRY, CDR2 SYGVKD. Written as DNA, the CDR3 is TGTGCCATCAGGGGGGATGGCAATCAGCCCCAGCATTTT. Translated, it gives CAIRGDGNQPQHF.

The CDR3 loop reads CAISERTGATRHGYTF. The CDR3 nucleotides are TGTGCCATCAGTGAAAGGACAGGGGCGACCCGACATGGCTACACCTTC. V and J are TRBV10-3 and TRBJ1-2; 9 nucleotides agree with TRBD1. Germline V CDR1 and CDR2: ENHRY, SYGVKD. The CDR3 length is 16 residues. V lost 3 bases, J lost 6 bases, and 11 bases stayed unmatched.

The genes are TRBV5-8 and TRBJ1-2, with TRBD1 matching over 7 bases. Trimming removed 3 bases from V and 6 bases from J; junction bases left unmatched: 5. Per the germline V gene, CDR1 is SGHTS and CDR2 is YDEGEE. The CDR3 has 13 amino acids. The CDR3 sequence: CASSSDRVDGYTF. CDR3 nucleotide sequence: TGTGCCAGCAGCTCAGACAGGGTGGATGGCTACACCTTC.

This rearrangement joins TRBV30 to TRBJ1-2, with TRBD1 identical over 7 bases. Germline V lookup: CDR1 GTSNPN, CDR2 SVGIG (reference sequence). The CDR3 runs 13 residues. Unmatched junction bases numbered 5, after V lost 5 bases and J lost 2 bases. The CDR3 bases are TGTGCCTGGTCACAGGGGCGAAACTATGGCTACACCTTC. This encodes CAWSQGRNYGYTF.

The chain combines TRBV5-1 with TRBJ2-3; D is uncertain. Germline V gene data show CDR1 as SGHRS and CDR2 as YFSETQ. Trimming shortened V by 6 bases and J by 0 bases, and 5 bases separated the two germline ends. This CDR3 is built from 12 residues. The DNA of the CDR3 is TGCGCCAGCATTGACAGCACAGATACGCAGTATTTT. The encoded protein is CASIDSTDTQYF.

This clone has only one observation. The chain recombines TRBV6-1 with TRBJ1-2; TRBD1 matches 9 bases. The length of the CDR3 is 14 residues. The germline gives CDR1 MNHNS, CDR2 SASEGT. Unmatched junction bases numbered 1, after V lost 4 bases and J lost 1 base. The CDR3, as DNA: TGTGCCAGCAGTGCGGACAGGGGTAACTATGGCTACACCTTC. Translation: CASSADRGNYGYTF.

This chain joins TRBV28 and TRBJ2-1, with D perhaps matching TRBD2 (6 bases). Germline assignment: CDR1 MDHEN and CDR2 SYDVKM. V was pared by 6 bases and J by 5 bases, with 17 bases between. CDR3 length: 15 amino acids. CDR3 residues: CASSPRGALDNEQFF. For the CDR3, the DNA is TGTGCCAGCAGCCCCCGCGGGGCCTTGGACAATGAGCAGTTCTTC.

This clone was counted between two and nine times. The CDR3 loop is CASSPGGYTQYF. The DNA for the CDR3 is TGTGCCAGTAGTCCCGGGGGTTATACGCAGTATTTT. The chain uses TRBV19 and TRBJ2-3; D is possibly TRBD2 (6 bases). Trimming shortened V by 5 bases and J by 7 bases, and 10 bases separated the two germline ends. The CDR3 length is 12 residues. The germline V gene has CDR1 LNHDA and CDR2 SQIVND (reference sequence).

The CDR3 DNA reads as TGTGCCAGCAGCTTAACCAGGGTGACGGCTTCACCCCTCCACTTT. Translated: CASSLTRVTASPLHF. The J gene is TRBJ1-6, the V gene TRBV7-3, with a tentative D call TRBD1 (5 bases). The ends were cut back, 0 bases at V and 9 bases at J, with 12 bases in the middle. Germline CDR1 and CDR2: SGHTA and FQGTGA. The CDR3 contains 15 residues.

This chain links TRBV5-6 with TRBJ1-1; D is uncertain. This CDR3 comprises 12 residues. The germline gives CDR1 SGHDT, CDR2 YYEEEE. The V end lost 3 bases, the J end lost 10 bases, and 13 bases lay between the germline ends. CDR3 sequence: CASSSGESRAFF. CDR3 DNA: TGTGCCAGCAGCTCCGGGGAGTCCAGAGCTTTCTTT. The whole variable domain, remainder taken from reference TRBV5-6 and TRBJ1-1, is DAGVTQSPTHLIKTRGQQVTLRCSPKSGHDTVSWYQQALGQGPQFIFQYYEEEERQRGNFPDRFSGHQFPNYSSELNVNALLLGDSALYLCASSSGESRAFFGQGTRLTVV.

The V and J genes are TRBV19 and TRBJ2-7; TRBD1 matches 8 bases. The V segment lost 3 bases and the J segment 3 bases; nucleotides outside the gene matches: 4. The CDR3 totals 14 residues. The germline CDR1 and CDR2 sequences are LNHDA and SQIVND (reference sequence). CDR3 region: CASSIRDRLYEQYF. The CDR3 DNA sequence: TGTGCCAGTAGTATCCGGGACAGGCTCTACGAGCAGTACTTC.

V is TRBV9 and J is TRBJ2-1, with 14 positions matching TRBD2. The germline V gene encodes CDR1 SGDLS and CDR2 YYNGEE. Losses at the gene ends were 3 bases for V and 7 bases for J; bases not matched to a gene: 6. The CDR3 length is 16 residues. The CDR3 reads CASSGGTSGSPNEQFF. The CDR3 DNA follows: TGTGCCAGCAGCGGCGGGACTAGCGGGAGCCCTAATGAGCAGTTCTTC.

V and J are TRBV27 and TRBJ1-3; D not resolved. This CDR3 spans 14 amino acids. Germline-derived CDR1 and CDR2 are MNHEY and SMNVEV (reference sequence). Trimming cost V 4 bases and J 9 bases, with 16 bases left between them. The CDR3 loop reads CASSSRTPGGTIYF. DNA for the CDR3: TGTGCCAGCAGTTCCCGGACCCCAGGCGGCACCATATATTTT.

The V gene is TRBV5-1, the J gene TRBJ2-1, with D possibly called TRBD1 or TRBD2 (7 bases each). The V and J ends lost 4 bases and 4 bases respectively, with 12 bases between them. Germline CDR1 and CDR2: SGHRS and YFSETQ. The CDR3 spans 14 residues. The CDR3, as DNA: TGCGCCAGCAGCGGGGGGGACAGATACAATGAGCAGTTCTTC. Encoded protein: CASSGGDRYNEQFF.

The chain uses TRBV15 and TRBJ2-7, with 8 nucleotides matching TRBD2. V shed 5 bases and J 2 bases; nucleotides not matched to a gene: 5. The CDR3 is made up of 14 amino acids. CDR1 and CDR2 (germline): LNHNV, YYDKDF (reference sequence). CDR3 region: CATSRVAGTYEQYF. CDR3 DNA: TGTGCCACCAGCCGGGTAGCGGGAACCTACGAGCAGTACTTC.

The CDR3 sequence: CASRFGDRPNTGELFF. The CDR3 DNA follows: TGTGCCAGCAGATTTGGAGACAGGCCGAACACCGGGGAGCTGTTTTTT. The V call is TRBV27, the J call TRBJ2-2; a possible D gene is TRBD1 (6 bases). There are 16 residues in the CDR3. Trimming stripped 6 bases from V and 0 bases from J, with 14 bases between. Germline values: CDR1 MNHEY, CDR2 SMNVEV (reference sequence).

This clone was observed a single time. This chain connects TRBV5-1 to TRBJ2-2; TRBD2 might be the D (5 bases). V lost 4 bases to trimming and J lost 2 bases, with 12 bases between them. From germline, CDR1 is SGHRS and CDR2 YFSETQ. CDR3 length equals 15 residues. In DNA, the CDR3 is TGCGCCAGCAGCCTACCCGGGGTCAACACCGGGGAGCTGTTTTTT. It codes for CASSLPGVNTGELFF.

The CDR3 loop is CASSPRDNEGYTF. DNA for the CDR3: TGTGCCAGCAGCCCGCGGGACAACGAGGGCTACACCTTC. The chain has TRBV7-9 and TRBJ1-2; weak D call: TRBD1 (6 bases). This CDR3 is 13 amino acids long. V was shortened by 5 bases and J by 8 bases, with 15 bases between the two germline ends. From germline, CDR1 is SEHNR and CDR2 FQNEAQ (reference sequence).

In DNA form, the CDR3 reads TGTGCCAGTAGTATAGGGGGGACAGACTATGGCTACACCTTC. It translates to CASSIGGTDYGYTF. This chain connects TRBV19 to TRBJ1-2; 7 positions match TRBD1. Trimming took 1 base from V and 3 from J; bases not matched to a gene: 2. The germline gives CDR1 LNHDA, CDR2 SQIVND (reference sequence). The CDR3 is 14 amino acids. The full variable domain, in which reference TRBV19 and TRBJ1-2 provide the parts outside the CDR3, is DGGITQSPKYLFRKEGQNVTLSCEQNLNHDAMYWYRQDPGQGLRLIYYSQIVNDFQKGDIAEGYSVSREKKESFPLTVTSAQKNPTAFYLCASSIGGTDYGYTFGSGTRLTVV.

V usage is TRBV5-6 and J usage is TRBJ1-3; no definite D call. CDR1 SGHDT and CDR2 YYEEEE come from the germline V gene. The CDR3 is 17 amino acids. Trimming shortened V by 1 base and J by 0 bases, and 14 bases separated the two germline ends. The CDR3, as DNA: TGTGCCAGCAGCTTGTCCGGTGGCGGGTACTCTGGAAACACCATATATTTT. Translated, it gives CASSLSGGGYSGNTIYF. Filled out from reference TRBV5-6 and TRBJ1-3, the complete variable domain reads DAGVTQSPTHLIKTRGQQVTLRCSPKSGHDTVSWYQQALGQGPQFIFQYYEEEERQRGNFPDRFSGHQFPNYSSELNVNALLLGDSALYLCASSLSGGGYSGNTIYFGEGSWLTVV.

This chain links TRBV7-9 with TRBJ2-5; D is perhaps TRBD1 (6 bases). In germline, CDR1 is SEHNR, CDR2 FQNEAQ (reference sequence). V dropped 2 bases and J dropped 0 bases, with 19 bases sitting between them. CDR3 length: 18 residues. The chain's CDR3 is CASSLPSPLDRYQETQYF. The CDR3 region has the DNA TGTGCCAGCAGCTTACCTTCCCCTTTAGACAGGTACCAAGAGACCCAGTACTTC.

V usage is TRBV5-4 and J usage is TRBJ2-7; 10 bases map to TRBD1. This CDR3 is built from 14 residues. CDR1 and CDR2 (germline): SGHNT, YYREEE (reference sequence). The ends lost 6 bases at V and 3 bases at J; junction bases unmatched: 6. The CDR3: CASTADRGDYEQYF. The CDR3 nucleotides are TGTGCCAGCACCGCGGACAGGGGGGACTACGAGCAGTACTTC. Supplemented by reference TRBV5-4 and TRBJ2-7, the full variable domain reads ETGVTQSPTHLIKTRGQQVTLRCSSQSGHNTVSWYQQALGQGPQFIFQYYREEENGRGNFPPRFSGLQFPNYSSELNVNALELDDSALYLCASTADRGDYEQYFGPGTRLTVT.

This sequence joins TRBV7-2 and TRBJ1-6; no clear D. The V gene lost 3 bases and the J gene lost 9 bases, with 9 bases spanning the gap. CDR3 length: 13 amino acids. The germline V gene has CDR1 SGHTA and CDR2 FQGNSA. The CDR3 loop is CASSLDQRSPLHF. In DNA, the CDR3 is TGTGCCAGCAGCTTGGACCAACGTTCACCCCTCCACTTT.

The CDR3 DNA reads as TGTGCCAGCAGCTTCCTTCCCTCCGGCGAGCAGTACTTC. Translated, it gives CASSFLPSGEQYF. V is TRBV9 and J is TRBJ2-7; no reliable D call. V was cut by 4 bases and J by 6 bases, with 14 bases left in between. In germline, CDR1 is SGDLS, CDR2 YYNGEE. There are 13 residues in the CDR3. Combining the CDR3 with reference TRBV9 and TRBJ2-7 gives the whole variable domain DSGVTQTPKHLITATGQRVTLRCSPRSGDLSVYWYQQSLDQGLQFLIQYYNGEERAKGNILERFSAQQFPDLHSELNLSSLELGDSALYFCASSFLPSGEQYFGPGTRLTVT.

The CDR3: CASAGANTGELFF. The CDR3 DNA reads as TGCGCCAGCGCAGGGGCGAACACCGGGGAGCTGTTTTTT. V and J are TRBV5-1 and TRBJ2-2; D possibly corresponds to TRBD1 (6 bases). V lost 7 bases and J 0 bases, leaving 7 bases between the germline ends. Germline-derived CDR1 and CDR2 are SGHRS and YFSETQ. The length of the CDR3 is 13 residues.

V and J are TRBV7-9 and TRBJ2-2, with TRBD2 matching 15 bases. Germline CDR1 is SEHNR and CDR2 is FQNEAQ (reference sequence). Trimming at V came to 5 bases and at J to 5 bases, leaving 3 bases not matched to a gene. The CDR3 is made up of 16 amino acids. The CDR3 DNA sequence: TGTGCCAGCAGCGAGGGACTAGCGGGAGGAACCGGGGAGCTGTTTTTT. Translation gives CASSEGLAGGTGELFF.

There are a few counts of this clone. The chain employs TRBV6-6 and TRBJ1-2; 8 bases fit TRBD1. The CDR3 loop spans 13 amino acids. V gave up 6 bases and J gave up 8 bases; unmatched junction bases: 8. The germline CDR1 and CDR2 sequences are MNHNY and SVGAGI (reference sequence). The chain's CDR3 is CASRRQGARGYTF. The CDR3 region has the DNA TGTGCCAGCAGAAGGCAGGGGGCCCGAGGCTACACCTTC.